Here is one T cell receptor (beta chain) with its context. Germline assignment: CDR1 SGHTS and CDR2 YDEGEE. This CDR3 contains 15 residues. V shed 0 bases and J shed 0 bases, with 7 bases lying between them. Here immunoSEQ multiplex PCR was the method, and the copy in TCRdb shows in-frame clones only, minus some. The sample contains roughly 24,000 clones, 86% of which appear only once. The sample belongs to a study of T cell changes during pregnancy in multiple sclerosis. The source is a female donor in good health, enrolled as a control in a pregnancy study. The chain joins TRBV5-8 to TRBJ1-3; D is unclear. The sequencing used CD8+ T cells from peripheral blood mononuclear cells, collected in the first trimester of pregnancy. The CDR3, as DNA: TGTGCCAGCAGCTTGGACATCAGCTCTGGAAACACCATATATTTT. The encoded protein is CASSLDISSGNTIYF.